Following are 31 T cell receptor beta chains from one sample sequenced in a study of molecular identifiers for immune sequencing clone quantification. Via MiXCR, TCRdb re-called the PCR reads, giving one row per CDR3 protein. The profile shows some 650,000 distinct CDR3 sequences, about 20% of them singletons. The sequenced material came from naive CD8+ T cells from blood, with Jurkat cell RNA spiked in. The subset here: FACS-sorted CD8+CD4-CCR7+CD45RA+ naive T cells. These receptors were collected from a human donor in good health. Some libraries in this study had Jurkat cell RNA spiked in.

There are a few counts of this clonotype. This chain links TRBV19 with TRBJ2-7; D remains ambiguous. CDR3 size: 14 residues. Trimming removed 6 bases from V and 3 bases from J, with 15 bases in between. The germline gives CDR1 LNHDA, CDR2 SQIVND (reference sequence). The CDR3 region has the DNA TGTGCCAGTAGCGCATCCGGGTACTACTACGAGCAGTACTTC. Its protein product is CASSASGYYYEQYF.

This clonotype was seen a handful of times. The chain is built from TRBV11-2 and TRBJ2-2; possibly TRBD1 for D (6 bases). CDR3 length: 19 amino acids. Germline lookup yields CDR1 SGHAT and CDR2 FQNNGV. With 0 bases removed from V and 0 bases from J, the gap between germline ends came to 17 bases. The CDR3 loop reads CASSLDGTPGTPNTGELFF. For the CDR3, the DNA is TGTGCCAGCAGCTTAGATGGTACTCCCGGGACACCGAACACCGGGGAGCTGTTTTTT.

As for this clonotype: Just one base apart from a much larger clone, this may be a read error. DNA of the CDR3: TGCGCCAGCAGCCAAGATACGGGACCCAATGAAAAACTGCTTTTT. It translates to CASSQDTGPNEKLLF. V and J are TRBV4-3 and TRBJ1-4, with a tentative D call TRBD1 (5 bases). Per germline, CDR1 LGHNA and CDR2 YSLEER. This CDR3 comprises 15 residues.

This clonotype was recorded at least ten times. The rearrangement joins TRBV7-9 to TRBJ2-7; 10 bases agree with TRBD2. V was pared by 5 bases and J by 2 bases, with 6 bases of the junction left unmatched. The CDR3 totals 15 residues. CDR1 is SEHNR, CDR2 FQNEAQ, per germline (reference sequence). CDR3: CASSPQLAGTYEQYF. The CDR3 DNA follows: TGTGCCAGCAGCCCCCAACTAGCGGGAACCTACGAGCAGTACTTC.

This clonotype was observed many times. The V call is TRBV5-1, the J call TRBJ2-2; D is unclear. This CDR3 has 16 residues. Trimming took off 4 bases at V and 2 bases at J, with 15 bases between the two ends. CDR1 and CDR2 (germline): SGHRS, YFSETQ. CDR3 sequence: CASSPTSRSNTGELFF. The CDR3 coding sequence is TGCGCCAGCAGCCCCACCAGCCGCAGTAACACCGGGGAGCTGTTTTTT.

In this sample, this clonotype turned up once. This likely comes from a read error, as the CDR3 has no conserved phenylalanine or tryptophan at its end. The CDR3 sequence: CASSEGVLNEQFL. The CDR3 DNA reads as TGTGCCAGCTCGGAGGGGGTTCTGAATGAGCAGTTCCTC. The rearrangement links TRBV14 to TRBJ2-1; D is possibly TRBD1 or TRBD2 (6 bases each). Trimming took off 8 bases at V and 7 bases at J, with 15 bases between the two ends. Germline lookup yields CDR1 SGHDN and CDR2 FVKESK. CDR3 length: 13 residues.

This clonotype was observed at least ten times. The chain links TRBV19 to TRBJ2-2; 7 bases line up with TRBD1. V dropped 7 bases and J dropped 6; count of bases not matched to a gene: 5. Germline assignment: CDR1 LNHDA and CDR2 SQIVND (reference sequence). The CDR3 consists of 13 residues. CDR3 bases: TGTGCCAGTACTCCACAGGGGCCCGGGGAGCTGTTTTTT. This sequence encodes CASTPQGPGELFF.

This clonotype was seen ten or more times. This chain links TRBV20-1 with TRBJ2-3; TRBD2 aligns across 9 bases. The V gene end was trimmed by 1 base and the J gene end by 2 bases; junction bases not matched to a gene: 7. This CDR3 has 16 amino acids. Per germline, CDR1 DFQATT and CDR2 SNEGSKA (reference sequence). Written as DNA, the CDR3 is TGCAGTGCTAGAGGCCCCCAGCGGGGGGCCACAGATACGCAGTATTTT. Encoded protein: CSARGPQRGATDTQYF.

This clonotype has a count of ten or more. The J gene is TRBJ2-7, the V gene TRBV4-1; TRBD1 aligns across 8 bases. J was trimmed by 5 bases and V by 4 bases; bases with no gene match: 4. The CDR3 has 13 residues. Germline values: CDR1 MGHRA, CDR2 YSYEKL. CDR3 sequence (DNA): TGCGCCAGCAGCCGAGAACAGGGGGACGAGCAGTACTTC. Translation gives CASSREQGDEQYF.

With regard to this clonotype: A read error may be the cause here, since a much bigger clone is one base away. The chain has TRBV28 and TRBJ2-7; 12 bases are a match to TRBD2. This CDR3 is 16 amino acids long. Germline V gene data show CDR1 as MDHEN and CDR2 as SYDVKM. The CDR3 loop is CASTLGLAGGPHEQCF. CDR3 nucleotides: TGTGCCAGCACCTTGGGCCTAGCGGGAGGGCCTCACGAGCAGTGCTTC.

With regard to this clonotype: This may be a read error, as it is one base from a much larger clone. This chain links TRBV12-3 or TRBV12-4 with TRBJ2-1, with TRBD2 matching over 7 bases. Trimming removed 6 bases from V and 6 bases from J; junction bases left unmatched: 8. The CDR3 length is 14 residues. The CDR3 DNA reads TGTGCCAGCAGCGGGACTGGCGGGGGCAATGAGCAGTTCTTC. Protein sequence: CASSGTGGGNEQFF.

This clonotype was seen only once. One junction end disagrees with the germline gene, perhaps due to a read error. The chain links TRBV7-9 to TRBJ2-7; D gene unclear. The CDR3 covers 15 residues. The germline gives CDR1 SEHNR, CDR2 FQNEAQ (reference sequence). The CDR3: CASSPINENSYGQYF. CDR3 DNA: TGTGCCAGCAGCCCTATTAATGAGAACAGCTACGGGCAGTACTTC.

On this clonotype: With only one base between it and a far larger clone, this is likely a read error. This CDR3 is missing its conserved last phenylalanine or tryptophan, likely due to a read error. The V and J genes are TRBV28 and TRBJ2-7, with no clear D. Trimming removed 1 base from V and 5 bases from J, with 0 bases in between. Germline CDR1 MDHEN, CDR2 SYDVKM. The CDR3 contains 10 residues. CDR3 in amino acids: CASSLYEQYL. The CDR3 DNA is TGTGCCAGCAGTTTATACGAGCAGTACCTC.

The table lists this clonotype with many counts. The gene calls are TRBV5-4 and TRBJ2-3; TRBD2 matches at 7 bases. The CDR3 covers 16 residues. The germline CDR1 and CDR2 sequences are SGHNT and YYREEE (reference sequence). Germline trimming cut 1 base from V and 2 bases from J; bases unmatched to any gene: 7. This chain's CDR3 is CASSLWASGNTDTQYF. The CDR3 nucleotides read TGTGCCAGCAGCTTGTGGGCTAGCGGAAACACAGATACGCAGTATTTT.

In this sample, this clonotype turned up many times. This chain's CDR3 is CASSHPTHPGGEQYF. The CDR3 nucleotides read TGTGCCAGCAGCCATCCGACACACCCGGGGGGGGAGCAGTACTTC. The V and J genes are TRBV7-9 and TRBJ2-7; 8 bases align to TRBD2. Germline CDR1 is SEHNR and CDR2 is FQNEAQ (reference sequence). The J segment lost 7 bases and the V segment lost 5 bases, leaving 13 bases of the junction unmatched. The CDR3 runs 15 residues.

In the case of this clonotype: A much larger clone lies a single base off, so this may be a read error. Lacking the conserved final phenylalanine or tryptophan, this CDR3 likely reflects a read error. The chain carries TRBV27 and TRBJ1-5; the D is unclear. CDR3 size: 13 residues. CDR1 MNHEY and CDR2 SMNVEV come from the germline V gene (reference sequence). V shed 3 bases and J shed 6 bases, with 9 bases lying between them. The chain's CDR3 is CASSFGIGQPQHL. In DNA form, the CDR3 reads TGTGCCAGCAGTTTTGGGATTGGTCAGCCCCAGCATCTT.

This CDR3 reads CASRQQPQGRWADTQYF. In DNA, the CDR3 is TGTGCCAGCAGGCAGCAGCCTCAGGGTCGGTGGGCAGATACGCAGTATTTT. This chain joins TRBV7-9 and TRBJ2-3; tentatively, D is TRBD1 (5 bases). The CDR3 sequence is 17 residues long. Looked up from germline, CDR1 is SEHNR and CDR2 is FQNEAQ (reference sequence). V shed 6 bases and J shed 4 bases, with 23 bases lying between them.

The gene calls are TRBV20-1 and TRBJ1-3; D gene uncertain. Deletions cut 2 bases from V and 9 bases from J, with 14 bases between. Germline CDR1 reads DFQATT; CDR2 reads SNEGSKA (reference sequence). This CDR3 region has 13 residues. The CDR3 protein is CSARPGPERTIYF. The CDR3 nucleotides read TGCAGTGCTAGACCGGGTCCCGAGCGCACCATATATTTT.

This clonotype appeared many times. The gene calls are TRBV29-1 and TRBJ2-3; 10 bases line up with TRBD2. V shed 1 base and J 5 bases; nucleotides not matched to a gene: 6. CDR3 size: 15 residues. Germline V gene data show CDR1 as SQVTM and CDR2 as ANQGSEA. CDR3 residues: CSVEGTSGYRDTQYF. CDR3 sequence (DNA): TGCAGCGTTGAAGGGACTAGCGGATATAGAGATACGCAGTATTTT.

The sample holds many counts of this clonotype. The chain combines TRBV7-9 with TRBJ2-5, with D perhaps being TRBD1 or TRBD2 (5 bases each). Trimming removed 4 bases from V and 4 bases from J, with 10 bases in between. The CDR3 is 13 residues long. From germline, CDR1 is SEHNR and CDR2 FQNEAQ (reference sequence). CDR3 region: CASSSQGAETQYF. CDR3 DNA sequence: TGTGCCAGCAGCTCCCAGGGAGCAGAGACCCAGTACTTC.

This clonotype has just a few counts. The chain recombines TRBV4-3 with TRBJ2-2; 7 nucleotides align to TRBD1. Germline loops: CDR1 LGHNA, CDR2 YSLEER. This CDR3 spans 14 amino acids. With V trimmed by 4 bases and J by 6 bases, 5 bases remained unmatched. In DNA form, the CDR3 reads TGCGCCAGCAGCCCGGCACAGGGGTCCGGGGAGCTGTTTTTT. Amino acid sequence: CASSPAQGSGELFF.

The chain joins TRBV9 to TRBJ2-2, with a possible D match to TRBD2 (6 bases). Germline-derived CDR1 and CDR2 are SGDLS and YYNGEE. V was trimmed by 3 bases and J by 3 bases, leaving 15 bases between them. There are 16 residues in the CDR3. The CDR3 region has the DNA TGTGCCAGCAGCGCGGGAGTAGGGTCGGACACCGGGGAGCTGTTTTTT. It yields the protein CASSAGVGSDTGELFF.

Turning to this clonotype: Possible read error: a much larger clone is one base away. The chain has TRBV10-3 and TRBJ2-7, with TRBD1 as a possible D gene (6 bases). Trimming cost V 2 bases and J 4 bases, with 12 bases left between them. This CDR3 has 14 amino acids. Germline V gene data show CDR1 as ENHRY and CDR2 as SYGVKD. The CDR3 nucleotides read TGTGCCATCAGTGAGGACGTGGGGGCTTACGAGCAGTACTTC. Protein product: CAISEDVGAYEQYF.

This clonotype was picked up many times. The CDR3 DNA follows: TGTGCCAGCAGCTTGGGACAGGGGGCTGGAACAGATACGCAGTATTTT. Amino acids: CASSLGQGAGTDTQYF. The chain recombines TRBV5-4 with TRBJ2-3; TRBD1 aligns across 10 bases. The CDR3 contains 16 residues. The V and J ends lost 0 bases and 3 bases, in that order; junction bases with no gene match: 4. Looked up from germline, CDR1 is SGHNT and CDR2 is YYREEE (reference sequence).

A note on this clonotype: A much larger clone sits a single nucleotide away, making a read error possible. V gene TRBV12-3 or TRBV12-4 combines with J gene TRBJ1-1; 11 bases map to TRBD1. The V gene end was trimmed by 4 bases and the J gene end by 11 bases; junction bases not matched to a gene: 9. The CDR3 spans 14 residues. The CDR3 region is CASSSGQGAEEAFF. CDR3 nucleotide sequence: TGTGCCAGCAGTTCAGGACAGGGGGCTGAGGAGGCTTTCTTT.

This clonotype appeared a few times. The chain employs TRBV9 and TRBJ2-2; weak D call: TRBD1 (5 bases). Trimming cost V 4 bases and J 3 bases, with 13 bases left between them. Germline-derived CDR1 and CDR2 are SGDLS and YYNGEE. This CDR3 is built from 15 residues. CDR3: CASSPRTIDTGELFF. The CDR3 DNA reads TGTGCCAGCAGCCCGAGGACAATTGACACCGGGGAGCTGTTTTTT.

Worth noting for this clonotype: One junction end disagrees with the germline gene, perhaps due to a read error. The chain carries TRBV7-6 and TRBJ2-2; 9 bases line up with TRBD2. The germline V gene has CDR1 SGHVS and CDR2 FNYEAQ. This CDR3 is 17 amino acids long. CDR3 sequence (DNA): TGTGCCAGCGGCTTAAAACTAGCGGGCCCGAACACCGGGGAGCTGTTTTTT. It codes for CASGLKLAGPNTGELFF.

This clonotype was seen only a few times. The chain joins TRBV3-1 to TRBJ2-1; TRBD2 matches 7 bases. This CDR3 contains 13 residues. Germline V gene sequence: CDR1 LGHDT, CDR2 YNNKEL (reference sequence). The ends lost 4 bases at V and 15 bases at J; junction bases unmatched: 12. The CDR3 loop is CASSLQRDYPLFF. For the CDR3, the DNA is TGTGCCAGCAGCCTCCAGAGGGACTACCCGTTGTTCTTC.

The V call is TRBV5-4, the J call TRBJ2-7, with TRBD1 identical over 7 bases. V lost 1 base, J lost 1 base, and 5 bases stayed unmatched. This CDR3 is 15 amino acids long. Germline V gene lookup returns CDR1 SGHNT and CDR2 YYREEE (reference sequence). Written as DNA, the CDR3 is TGTGCCAGCAGCTTGTGGGACAGCCATTCCTACGAGCAGTACTTC. Protein sequence: CASSLWDSHSYEQYF.

In the case of this clonotype: One end of the junction does not line up with germline, which may come from a read error. Written as DNA, the CDR3 is TGTGCCAACAGTTTATATTTCAGCTCCAACACTGAAGCTTTCTTT. Its protein is CANSLYFSSNTEAFF. The chain employs TRBV27 and TRBJ1-1; D not certain. CDR3 length: 15 amino acids. The germline V gene has CDR1 MNHEY and CDR2 SMNVEV (reference sequence).

This clonotype was recorded many times. The V and J genes are TRBV7-9 and TRBJ2-1; TRBD1 is a possible D gene (7 bases). The V end lost 4 bases, the J end lost 6 bases, and 19 bases lay between the germline ends. The CDR3 has 16 amino acids. The V gene's germline CDR1 is SEHNR and CDR2 FQNEAQ (reference sequence). This chain's CDR3 is CASSSPSAGQPNEQFF. DNA of the CDR3: TGTGCCAGCAGCTCTCCCTCCGCGGGACAGCCCAATGAGCAGTTCTTC.